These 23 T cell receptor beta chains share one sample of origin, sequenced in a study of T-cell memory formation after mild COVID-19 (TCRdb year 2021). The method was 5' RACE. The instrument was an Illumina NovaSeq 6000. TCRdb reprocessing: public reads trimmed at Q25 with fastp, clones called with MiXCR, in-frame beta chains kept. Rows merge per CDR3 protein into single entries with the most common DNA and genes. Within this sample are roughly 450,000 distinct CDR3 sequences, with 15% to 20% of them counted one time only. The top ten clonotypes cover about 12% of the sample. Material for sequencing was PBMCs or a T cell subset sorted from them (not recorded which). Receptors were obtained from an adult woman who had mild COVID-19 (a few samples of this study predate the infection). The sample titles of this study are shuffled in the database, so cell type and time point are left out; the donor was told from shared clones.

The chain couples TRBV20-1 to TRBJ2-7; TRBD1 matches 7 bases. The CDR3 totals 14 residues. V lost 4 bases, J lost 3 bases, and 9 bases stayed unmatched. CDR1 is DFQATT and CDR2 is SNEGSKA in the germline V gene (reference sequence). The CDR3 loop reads CSAKTGADNYEQYF. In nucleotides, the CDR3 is TGCAGTGCTAAAACAGGGGCAGACAACTACGAGCAGTACTTC.

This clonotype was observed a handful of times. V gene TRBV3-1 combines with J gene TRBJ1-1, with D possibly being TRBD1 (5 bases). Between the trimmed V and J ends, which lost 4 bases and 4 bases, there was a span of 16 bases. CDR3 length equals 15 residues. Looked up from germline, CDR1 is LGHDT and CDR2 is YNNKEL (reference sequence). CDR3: CASSLGAVAVTEAFF. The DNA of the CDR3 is TGTGCCAGCAGCCTAGGGGCGGTCGCTGTCACTGAAGCTTTCTTT.

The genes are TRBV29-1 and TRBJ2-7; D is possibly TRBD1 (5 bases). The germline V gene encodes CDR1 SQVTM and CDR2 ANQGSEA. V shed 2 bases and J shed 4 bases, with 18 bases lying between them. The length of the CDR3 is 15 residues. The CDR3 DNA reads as TGCAGCGTTGAAAACCCTACAGGCGGCCTATACGAGCAGTACTTC. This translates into CSVENPTGGLYEQYF.

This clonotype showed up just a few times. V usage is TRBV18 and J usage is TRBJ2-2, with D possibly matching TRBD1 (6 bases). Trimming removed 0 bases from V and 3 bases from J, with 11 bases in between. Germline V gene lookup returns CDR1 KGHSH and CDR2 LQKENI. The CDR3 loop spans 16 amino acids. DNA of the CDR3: TGTGCCAGCTCACCACCGGACAGTCCTGACACCGGGGAGCTGTTTTTT. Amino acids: CASSPPDSPDTGELFF.

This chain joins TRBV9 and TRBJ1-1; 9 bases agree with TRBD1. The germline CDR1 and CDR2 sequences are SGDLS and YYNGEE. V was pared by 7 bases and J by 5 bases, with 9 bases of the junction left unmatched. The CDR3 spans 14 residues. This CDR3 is CASSTGGAGTEAFF. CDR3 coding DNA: TGTGCCAGCTCTACAGGGGGCGCGGGGACTGAAGCTTTCTTT.

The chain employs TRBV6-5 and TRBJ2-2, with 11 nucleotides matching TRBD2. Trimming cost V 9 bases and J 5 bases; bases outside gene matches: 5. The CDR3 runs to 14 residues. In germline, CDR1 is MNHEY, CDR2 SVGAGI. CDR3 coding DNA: TGTGCCAGTAGGGCTAGCGGGGGGACCGGGGAGCTGTTTTTT. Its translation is CASRASGGTGELFF.

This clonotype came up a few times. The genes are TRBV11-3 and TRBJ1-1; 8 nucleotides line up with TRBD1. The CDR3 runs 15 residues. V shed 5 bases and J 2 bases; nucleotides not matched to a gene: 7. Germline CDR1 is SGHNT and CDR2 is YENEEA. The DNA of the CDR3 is TGTGCCAGCAGCCCAACGGGACAGGTTAACACTGAAGCTTTCTTT. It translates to CASSPTGQVNTEAFF.

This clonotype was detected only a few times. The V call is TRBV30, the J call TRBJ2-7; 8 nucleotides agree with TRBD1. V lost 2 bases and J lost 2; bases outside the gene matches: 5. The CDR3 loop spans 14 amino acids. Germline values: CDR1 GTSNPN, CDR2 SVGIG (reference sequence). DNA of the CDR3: TGTGCCTGGAGTACAGGGACAGGAGCCTACGAGCAGTACTTC. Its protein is CAWSTGTGAYEQYF. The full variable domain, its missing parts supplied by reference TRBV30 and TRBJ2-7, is SQTIHQWPATLVQPVGSPLSLECTVEGTSNPNLYWYRQAAGRGLQLLFYSVGIGQISSEVPQNLSASRPQDRQFILSSKKLLLSDSGFYLCAWSTGTGAYEQYFGPGTRLTVT.

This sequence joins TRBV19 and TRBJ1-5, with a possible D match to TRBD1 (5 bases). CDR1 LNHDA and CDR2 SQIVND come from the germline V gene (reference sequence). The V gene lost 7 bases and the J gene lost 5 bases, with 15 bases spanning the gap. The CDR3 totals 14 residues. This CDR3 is CASTFQGSYQPQHF. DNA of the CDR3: TGTGCCAGTACCTTTCAGGGATCCTATCAGCCCCAGCATTTT.

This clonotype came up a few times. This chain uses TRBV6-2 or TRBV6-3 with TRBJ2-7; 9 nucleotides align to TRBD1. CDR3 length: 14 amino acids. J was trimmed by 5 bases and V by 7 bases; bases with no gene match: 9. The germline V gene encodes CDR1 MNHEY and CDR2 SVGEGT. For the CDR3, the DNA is TGTGCCAGCAAAAATCATCGACAGGGGGACGAGCAGTACTTC. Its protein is CASKNHRQGDEQYF.

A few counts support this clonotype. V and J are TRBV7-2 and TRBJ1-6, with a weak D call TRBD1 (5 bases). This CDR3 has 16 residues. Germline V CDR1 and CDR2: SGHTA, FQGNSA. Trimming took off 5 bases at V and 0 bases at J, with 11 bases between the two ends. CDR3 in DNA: TGTGCCAGCAGCCGGGACTGGAGCTCCTATAATTCACCCCTCCACTTT. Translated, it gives CASSRDWSSYNSPLHF.

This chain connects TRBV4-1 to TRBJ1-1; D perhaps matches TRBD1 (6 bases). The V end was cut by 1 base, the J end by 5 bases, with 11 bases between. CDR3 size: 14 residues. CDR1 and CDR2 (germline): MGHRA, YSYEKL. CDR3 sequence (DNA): TGCGCCAGCAGCCAAGTACAGGGAGATACTGAAGCTTTCTTT. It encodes CASSQVQGDTEAFF.

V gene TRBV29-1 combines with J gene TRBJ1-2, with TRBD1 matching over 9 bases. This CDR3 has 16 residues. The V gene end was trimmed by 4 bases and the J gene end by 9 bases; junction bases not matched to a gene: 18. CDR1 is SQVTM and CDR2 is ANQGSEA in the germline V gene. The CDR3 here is CSVGGTGISSPLCYTF. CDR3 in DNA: TGCAGCGTTGGAGGGACAGGGATCTCGTCTCCCCTATGCTACACCTTC.

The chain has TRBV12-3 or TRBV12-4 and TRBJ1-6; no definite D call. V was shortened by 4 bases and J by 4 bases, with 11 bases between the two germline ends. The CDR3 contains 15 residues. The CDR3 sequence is CASSWSGSYNSPLHF. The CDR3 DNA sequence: TGTGCCAGCAGTTGGTCGGGCAGTTATAATTCACCCCTCCACTTT.

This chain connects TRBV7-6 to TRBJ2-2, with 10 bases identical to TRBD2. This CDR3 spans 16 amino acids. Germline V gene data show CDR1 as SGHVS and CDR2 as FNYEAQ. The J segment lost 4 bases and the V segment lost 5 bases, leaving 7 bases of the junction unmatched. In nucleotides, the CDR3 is TGTGCCAGCAGCCCCTCTAGCGGGAGAGCCACCGGGGAGCTGTTTTTT. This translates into CASSPSSGRATGELFF.

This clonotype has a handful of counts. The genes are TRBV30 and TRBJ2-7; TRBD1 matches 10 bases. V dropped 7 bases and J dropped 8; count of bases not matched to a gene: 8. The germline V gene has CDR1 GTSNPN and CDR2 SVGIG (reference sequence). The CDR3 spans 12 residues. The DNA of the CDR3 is TGTGCCTACGGGACAGGGGAGCGTAAGCAGTACTTC. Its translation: CAYGTGERKQYF.

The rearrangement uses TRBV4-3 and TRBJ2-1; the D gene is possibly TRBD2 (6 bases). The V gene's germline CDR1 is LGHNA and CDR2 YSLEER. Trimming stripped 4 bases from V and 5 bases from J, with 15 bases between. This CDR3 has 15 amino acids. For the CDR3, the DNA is TGCGCCAGCAGCCCCCGGGGGAATTGGAACAATGAGCAGTTCTTC. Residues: CASSPRGNWNNEQFF.

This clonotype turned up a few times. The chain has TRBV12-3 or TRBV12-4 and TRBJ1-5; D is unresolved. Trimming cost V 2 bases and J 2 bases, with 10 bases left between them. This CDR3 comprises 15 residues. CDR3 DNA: TGTGCCAGCAGTTTACAGGCGGGAGGCAATCAGCCCCAGCATTTT. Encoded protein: CASSLQAGGNQPQHF.

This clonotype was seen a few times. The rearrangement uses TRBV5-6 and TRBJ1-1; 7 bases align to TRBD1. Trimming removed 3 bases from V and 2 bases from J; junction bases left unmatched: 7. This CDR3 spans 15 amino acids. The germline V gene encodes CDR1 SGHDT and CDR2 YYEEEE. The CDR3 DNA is TGTGCCAGCAGCTATAAGACAGGGAGAAACACTGAAGCTTTCTTT. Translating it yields CASSYKTGRNTEAFF.

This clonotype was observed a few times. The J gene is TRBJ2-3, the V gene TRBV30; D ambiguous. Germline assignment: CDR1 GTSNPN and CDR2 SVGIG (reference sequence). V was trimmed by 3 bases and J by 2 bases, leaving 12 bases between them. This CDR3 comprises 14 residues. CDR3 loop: CAWRDVGHTDTQYF. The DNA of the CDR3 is TGTGCCTGGAGAGATGTGGGTCACACAGATACGCAGTATTTT. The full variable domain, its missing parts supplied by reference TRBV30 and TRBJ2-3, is SQTIHQWPATLVQPVGSPLSLECTVEGTSNPNLYWYRQAAGRGLQLLFYSVGIGQISSEVPQNLSASRPQDRQFILSSKKLLLSDSGFYLCAWRDVGHTDTQYFGPGTRLTVL.

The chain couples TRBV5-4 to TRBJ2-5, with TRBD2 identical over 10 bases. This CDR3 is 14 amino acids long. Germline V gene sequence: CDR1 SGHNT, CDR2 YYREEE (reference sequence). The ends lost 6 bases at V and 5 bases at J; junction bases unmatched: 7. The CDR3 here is CASTLGLATETQYF. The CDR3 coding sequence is TGTGCCAGCACCCTGGGACTAGCGACGGAGACCCAGTACTTC.

The CDR3 region has the DNA TGTGCCAGCAGCCCCCCCGGCAGGGCCAGGGGAGAGACCCAGTACTTC. Its protein product is CASSPPGRARGETQYF. The chain recombines TRBV6-5 with TRBJ2-5, with D tentatively TRBD1 (6 bases). With 6 bases removed from V and 4 bases from J, the gap between germline ends came to 21 bases. Germline V gene lookup returns CDR1 MNHEY and CDR2 SVGAGI. This CDR3 region has 16 residues.

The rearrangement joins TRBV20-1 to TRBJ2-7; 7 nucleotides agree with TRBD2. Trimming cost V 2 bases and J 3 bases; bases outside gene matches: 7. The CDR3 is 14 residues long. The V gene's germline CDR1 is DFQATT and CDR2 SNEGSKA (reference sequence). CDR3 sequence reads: CSARPLAEGYEQYF. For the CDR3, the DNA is TGCAGTGCTAGACCCCTAGCGGAGGGCTACGAGCAGTACTTC.